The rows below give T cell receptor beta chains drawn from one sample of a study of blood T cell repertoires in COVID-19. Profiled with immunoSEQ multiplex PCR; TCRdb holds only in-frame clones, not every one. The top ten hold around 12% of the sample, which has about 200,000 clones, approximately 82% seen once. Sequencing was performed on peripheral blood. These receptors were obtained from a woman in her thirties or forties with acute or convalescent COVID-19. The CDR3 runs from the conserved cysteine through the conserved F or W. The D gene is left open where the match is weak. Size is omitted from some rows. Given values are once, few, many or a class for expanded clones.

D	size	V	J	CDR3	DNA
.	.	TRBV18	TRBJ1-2	CASSPEGGRNYGYTF	TGTGCCAGCTCACCAGAGGGGGGGCGAAACTATGGCTACACCTTC
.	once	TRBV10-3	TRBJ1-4	CAISEGGPATNEKLFF	TGTGCCATCAGTGAGGGAGGGCCGGCAACTAATGAAAAACTGTTTTTT
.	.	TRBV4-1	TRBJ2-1	CASSQNPRIPYNEQFF	TGCGCCAGCAGCCAAAACCCTAGAATCCCCTACAATGAGCAGTTCTTC
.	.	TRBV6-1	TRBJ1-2	CASSERREGPASGYTF	TGTGCCAGCAGTGAAAGAAGGGAGGGACCCGCTAGTGGCTACACCTTC
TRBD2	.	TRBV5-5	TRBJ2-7	CASTGGVADEQYF	TGTGCCAGCACCGGGGGGGTAGCGGACGAGCAGTACTTC
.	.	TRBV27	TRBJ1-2	CASTDLGRRGYGYTF	TGTGCCAGCACCGACCTGGGGCGGAGGGGCTATGGCTACACCTTC
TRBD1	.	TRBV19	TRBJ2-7	CASRQGAYEQYF	TGTGCCAGTAGACAGGGGGCCTACGAGCAGTACTTC
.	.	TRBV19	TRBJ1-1	CASSRGIRVGAPRGATEAFF	TGTGCCAGTAGTAGGGGGATCCGGGTTGGGGCCCCGCGGGGGGCCACTGAAGCTTTCTTT
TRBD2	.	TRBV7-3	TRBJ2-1	CASSLRTSGGLSSSYNEQFF	TGTGCCAGCAGCTTACGGACTAGCGGGGGCCTATCAAGCTCCTACAATGAGCAGTTCTTC
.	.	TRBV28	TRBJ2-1	CASSSILRSSYNEQFF	TGTGCCAGCAGTTCCATACTCCGTAGCTCCTACAATGAGCAGTTCTTC
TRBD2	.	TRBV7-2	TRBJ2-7	CASSATDKLLAGVYEQYF	TGTGCCAGCAGCGCAACGGACAAGCTACTAGCGGGAGTCTACGAGCAGTACTTC
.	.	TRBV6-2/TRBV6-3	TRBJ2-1	CASSFSKDTKGHQGTYNEQFF	TGTGCCAGCAGTTTCTCCAAGGATACGAAGGGGCACCAAGGGACCTACAATGAGCAGTTCTTC
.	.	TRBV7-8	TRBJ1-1	CASTTIKNTEAFF	TGTGCCAGCACCACTATAAAGAACACTGAAGCTTTCTTT
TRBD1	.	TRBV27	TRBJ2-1	CASSFNRWDRGSYNEQFF	TGTGCCAGCAGCTTCAACCGATGGGACAGGGGGAGCTACAATGAGCAGTTCTTC
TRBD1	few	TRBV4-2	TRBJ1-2	CASSQDPAGGRPRDGYTF	TGTGCCAGCAGCCAAGATCCCGCAGGGGGGCGACCTAGGGATGGCTACACCTTC
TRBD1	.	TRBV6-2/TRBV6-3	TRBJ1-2	CASSYPPGTAYGYTF	TGTGCCAGCAGTTACCCACCCGGGACAGCCTATGGCTACACCTTC
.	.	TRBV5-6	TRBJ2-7	CASSFERVSYEQYF	TGTGCCAGCAGCTTTGAGAGGGTGTCCTACGAGCAGTACTTC
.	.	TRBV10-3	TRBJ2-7	CATSGGSSYEQYF	TGTGCCACTTCCGGGGGTAGCTCCTACGAGCAGTACTTC
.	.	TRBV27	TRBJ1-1	CASSSEGAKHNTEAFF	TGTGCCAGCAGTAGCGAGGGAGCAAAACACAACACTGAAGCTTTCTTT
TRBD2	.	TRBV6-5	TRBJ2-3	CASSTRKGGLGYF	TGTGCCAGCAGTACCCGGAAGGGGGGACTAGGGTATTTT
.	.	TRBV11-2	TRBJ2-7	CASSLVRVGFSYEQYF	TGTGCCAGCAGCTTAGTGAGGGTGGGTTTCTCCTACGAGCAGTACTTC
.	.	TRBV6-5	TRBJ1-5	CASSYSRYGNQPQHF	TGTGCCAGCAGTTACTCGAGATACGGGAATCAGCCCCAGCATTTT
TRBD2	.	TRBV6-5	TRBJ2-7	CASSPGGGEQYF	TGTGCCAGCAGCCCGGGGGGGGGCGAGCAGTACTTC
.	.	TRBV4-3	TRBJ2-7	CASSQDQGLSSYEQYF	TGCGCCAGCAGCCAAGATCAGGGCTTAAGCTCCTACGAGCAGTACTTC
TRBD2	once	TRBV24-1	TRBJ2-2	CATSDILAANTGELFF	TGTGCCACCAGTGATATTCTAGCGGCCAACACCGGGGAGCTGTTTTTT
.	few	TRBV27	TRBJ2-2	CASSLDRNTGELFF	TGTGCCAGCAGCCTGGACAGGAACACCGGGGAGCTGTTTTTT
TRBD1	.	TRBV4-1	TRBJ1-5	CASSQEGTVYQPQHF	TGCGCCAGCAGCCAAGAAGGGACAGTGTATCAGCCCCAGCATTTT
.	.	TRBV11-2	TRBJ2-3	CASSLYTDTQYF	TGTGCCAGCAGCCTCTACACAGATACGCAGTATTTT
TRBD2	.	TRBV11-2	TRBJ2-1	CASSSGGAPRSYNEQFF	TGTGCCAGCAGCTCCGGGGGGGCGCCGCGCTCCTACAATGAGCAGTTCTTC
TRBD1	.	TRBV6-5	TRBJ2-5	CASSFGQGSIWKTQYF	TGTGCCAGCAGTTTCGGACAGGGTAGTATTTGGAAGACCCAGTACTTC
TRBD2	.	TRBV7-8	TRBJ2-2	CASSLVRTLAGSTGELFF	TGTGCCAGCAGCTTAGTTCGGACGCTAGCGGGTAGCACCGGGGAGCTGTTTTTT
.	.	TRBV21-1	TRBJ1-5	CASSKGSQPQHF	TGTGCCAGCAGCAAAGGGAGCCAGCCCCAGCATTTT
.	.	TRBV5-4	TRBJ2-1	CASSLSLLGGKSEQFF	TGTGCCAGCAGCTTGTCTCTCCTCGGAGGGAAGAGCGAGCAGTTCTTC
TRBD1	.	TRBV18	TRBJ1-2	CASSDTGDSNYGYTF	TGTGCCAGCTCCGATACAGGGGATTCGAACTATGGCTACACCTTC
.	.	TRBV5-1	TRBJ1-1	CASSLVGTPGTEAFF	TGCGCCAGCAGCTTGGTAGGGACACCGGGTACTGAAGCTTTCTTT
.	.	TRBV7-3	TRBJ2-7	CASSLGTNDEQYF	TGTGCCAGCAGCTTAGGCACGAATGACGAGCAGTACTTC
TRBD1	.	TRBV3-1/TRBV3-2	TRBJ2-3	CASSHARTGSTDTQYF	TGTGCCAGCAGCCATGCTAGGACAGGGAGCACAGATACGCAGTATTTT
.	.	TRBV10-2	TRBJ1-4	CASSDPRETGEKLFF	TGCGCCAGCAGTGACCCCCGGGAAACGGGAGAAAAACTGTTTTTT
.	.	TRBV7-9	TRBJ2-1	CASSPILYSMDEQFF	TGTGCCAGCAGCCCCATCCTTTACAGTATGGATGAGCAGTTCTTC
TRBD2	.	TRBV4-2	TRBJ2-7	CASSQVTSGIDEQYF	TGTGCCAGCAGCCAAGTCACTAGCGGGATAGACGAGCAGTACTTC
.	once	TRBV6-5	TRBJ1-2	CASKYRALDGYTF	TGTGCCAGCAAATACAGGGCCTTAGATGGCTACACCTTC